This TCR beta chain was sequenced during a study of response to subunit inactivated influenza vaccine. Using its own MiXCR run on the RT-PCR reads, TCRdb lists one record per CDR3 protein. The sample contains about 620,000 distinct CDR3 sequences, about 11% of which appear only once. This sample also appeared in a second study, on T cells expressing NK-cell markers. That publication notes: Template switching by 5'RACE with UMIs generated the TCR beta cDNA. The authors sequenced eight donors, of whom seven were HCMV-seropositive and one was seronegative. Top CD8+ clonotypes included the dominant CD3+CD56+NKG2C+ clonotypes in roughly six donors.

Sequenced here: PBMCs from blood, sampled on the day of vaccination. The sequence derives from a man in his forties or fifties who received an inactivated influenza vaccine.

CDR3 residues: CASSRAKGRLSPEQYF. CDR3 nucleotides: TGTGCCAGCAGCCGAGCTAAGGGTCGACTATCTCCCGAGCAGTACTTC. The chain links TRBV3-1 to TRBJ2-7, with D perhaps TRBD2 (5 bases). V lost 4 bases, J lost 6 bases, and 22 bases lay in between. The CDR3 loop spans 16 amino acids. CDR1 and CDR2 (germline): LGHDT, YNNKEL (reference sequence).